These 27 T cell receptor beta chains share one sample of origin, sequenced in a study of preoperative IRX-2 immunotherapy in early breast cancer. TCRdb keeps only in-frame clones here, not all; method: immunoSEQ multiplex PCR. The sample lists 20,000 to 30,000 clones; roughly four fifths were seen once. The sample's treatment: preoperative locoregional IRX-2 cytokine immunotherapy. Sequencing was performed on lymph node tissue, taken after IRX-2 immunotherapy. These receptors all stem from a human donor with breast cancer.

V usage is TRBV6-8 and J usage is TRBJ2-7; 7 bases match TRBD2. The germline V gene encodes CDR1 MNHGY and CDR2 SAAAGT. Germline trimming cut 5 bases from V and 3 bases from J; bases unmatched to any gene: 7. This CDR3 is built from 14 residues. For the CDR3, the DNA is TGTGCCAGCAGTGCCCAGCCGGGGGGCTACGAGCAGTACTTC. Amino acid sequence: CASSAQPGGYEQYF.

This clone has just a few counts. This sequence joins TRBV28 and TRBJ1-6; TRBD1 matches 7 bases. Germline CDR1 is MDHEN and CDR2 is SYDVKM. The CDR3 extends over 14 amino acids. Unmatched junction bases numbered 3, after V lost 3 bases and J lost 7 bases. CDR3: CASSLTGRNSPLHF. The CDR3 DNA reads as TGTGCCAGCAGTTTGACAGGGAGGAATTCACCCCTCCACTTT.

The chain links TRBV14 to TRBJ1-2; no clear D. The length of the CDR3 is 14 residues. V lost 4 bases to trimming and J lost 2 bases, with 11 bases between them. CDR1 and CDR2 (germline): SGHDN, FVKESK. The CDR3 spells CASSRASRNYGYTF. CDR3 nucleotides: TGTGCCAGCAGCCGAGCATCAAGAAACTATGGCTACACCTTC.

CDR3 coding DNA: TGTGCCACCAGCAGACCCCCGATGGGCTTGAACACTGAAGCTTTCTTT. Amino acids: CATSRPPMGLNTEAFF. The chain carries TRBV15 and TRBJ1-1; D gene unclear. V lost 2 bases and J 0 bases, leaving 13 bases between the germline ends. The germline CDR1 and CDR2 sequences are LNHNV and YYDKDF (reference sequence). This CDR3 has 16 amino acids.

The chain couples TRBV2 to TRBJ1-4; no definite D call. CDR1 is SNHLY, CDR2 FYNNEI, per germline. The CDR3 covers 15 residues. Trimming cost V 4 bases and J 4 bases, with 13 bases left between them. The CDR3, as DNA: TGTGCCAGCAGTGGGGAGGGAGGGCGTAATGAAAAACTGTTTTTT. Residues: CASSGEGGRNEKLFF.

The J gene is TRBJ2-6, the V gene TRBV14; D uncertain. CDR3 length equals 14 residues. Germline V gene data show CDR1 as SGHDN and CDR2 as FVKESK. V was shortened by 4 bases and J by 0 bases, with 4 bases between the two germline ends. The CDR3 bases are TGTGCCAGCAGCCCCCACTCTGGGGCCAACGTCCTGACTTTC. Residues: CASSPHSGANVLTF.

The chain is built from TRBV6-8 and TRBJ2-1; no firm D call. V lost 5 bases, J lost 8 bases, and 16 bases lay in between. There are 14 residues in the CDR3. Germline V CDR1 and CDR2: MNHGY, SAAAGT. This CDR3 reads CASSRLPPTYEQFF. CDR3 sequence (DNA): TGTGCCAGCAGTCGACTCCCTCCTACATATGAGCAGTTCTTC.

The chain recombines TRBV11-3 with TRBJ2-1; D not resolved. This CDR3 has 18 amino acids. Trimming took 2 bases from V and 1 from J, leaving 18 bases between them. In germline, CDR1 is SGHNT, CDR2 YENEEA. The CDR3 reads CASSLRGPAGWSYNEQFF. The CDR3 DNA reads TGTGCCAGCAGCTTACGAGGACCGGCCGGGTGGTCCTACAATGAGCAGTTCTTC. The complete variable domain, with remaining parts taken from reference TRBV11-3 and TRBJ2-1, reads EAGVVQSPRYKIIEKKQPVAFWCNPISGHNTLYWYLQNLGQGPELLIRYENEEAVDDSQLPKDRFSAERLKGVDSTLKIQPAELGDSAVYLCASSLRGPAGWSYNEQFFGPGTRLTVL.

The rearrangement links TRBV6-8 to TRBJ1-5, with D perhaps matching TRBD1 (5 bases). CDR1 and CDR2 (germline): MNHGY, SAAAGT. CDR3 size: 16 residues. Trimming cost V 4 bases and J 1 base, with 14 bases left between them. Here the CDR3 reads CASSFPPEGSNQPQHF. The CDR3 coding sequence is TGTGCCAGCAGTTTCCCTCCGGAGGGGAGCAATCAGCCCCAGCATTTT.

The rearrangement uses TRBV11-3 and TRBJ2-6, with D unclear. The CDR3 is 16 amino acids. Trimming removed 6 bases at V and 0 bases at J, with 12 bases between. Looked up from germline, CDR1 is SGHNT and CDR2 is YENEEA. This CDR3 reads CASSSGVTSGANVLTF. The CDR3 DNA is TGTGCCAGCAGTTCAGGTGTTACCTCTGGGGCCAACGTCCTGACTTTC. The full variable domain, rest sourced from reference TRBV11-3 and TRBJ2-6, is EAGVVQSPRYKIIEKKQPVAFWCNPISGHNTLYWYLQNLGQGPELLIRYENEEAVDDSQLPKDRFSAERLKGVDSTLKIQPAELGDSAVYLCASSSGVTSGANVLTFGAGSRLTVL.

This chain uses TRBV5-1 with TRBJ1-2; D remains ambiguous. CDR3 size: 15 residues. Germline assignment: CDR1 SGHRS and CDR2 YFSETQ. The V end lost 0 bases, the J end lost 4 bases, and 13 bases lay between the germline ends. The CDR3 DNA reads as TGCGCCAGCAGCTTGGGGGCAGTTACGGCCTATGGCTACACCTTC. The encoded protein is CASSLGAVTAYGYTF.

This chain links TRBV18 with TRBJ1-1; no firm D call. CDR1 is KGHSH, CDR2 LQKENI, per germline. CDR3 length: 15 residues. Trimming removed 2 bases at V and 7 bases at J, with 17 bases between. CDR3 sequence: CASSPDMMQTREAFF. The CDR3 region has the DNA TGTGCCAGCTCACCAGATATGATGCAAACGCGTGAAGCTTTCTTT.

The chain couples TRBV6-8 to TRBJ1-1, with TRBD1 matching over 7 bases. This CDR3 spans 14 amino acids. Germline loops: CDR1 MNHGY, CDR2 SAAAGT. V shed 5 bases, J shed 1 base, and the junction held 4 bases outside the gene matches. For the CDR3, the DNA is TGTGCCAGCAGTGAGGGACAGTGGAACACTGAAGCTTTCTTT. Translated: CASSEGQWNTEAFF.

For this clone: X is used for the amino acid whose nucleotide is unread or ambiguous. This chain connects TRBV12-5 to TRBJ1-5; D is uncertain. The CDR3 covers 17 residues. Germline assignment: CDR1 LGHNT and CDR2 FRNRAP. Trimming removed 0 bases from V and 3 bases from J, with 15 bases in between. DNA of the CDR3: TGTGCTAGTGGTTTGGTACTCGGACTGTTTARCAATCAGCCCCAGCATTTT. Translating gives CASGLVLGLFXNQPQHF.

V and J are TRBV19 and TRBJ2-4; the match to TRBD1 covers 9 bases. Per the germline V gene, CDR1 is LNHDA and CDR2 is SQIVND (reference sequence). V dropped 6 bases and J dropped 9; count of bases not matched to a gene: 6. The CDR3 extends over 13 amino acids. The CDR3, as DNA: TGTGCCAGTAGCACAGGGGGCGATGGCATTCAGTACTTC. It codes for CASSTGGDGIQYF.

The chain carries TRBV28 and TRBJ1-2; D is uncertain. Trimming shortened V by 5 bases and J by 4 bases, and 14 bases separated the two germline ends. This CDR3 spans 14 amino acids. Germline lookup yields CDR1 MDHEN and CDR2 SYDVKM. The CDR3 spells CASSLGRPPYGYTF. For the CDR3, the DNA is TGTGCCAGCAGTCTCGGGCGGCCCCCCTATGGCTACACCTTC.

CDR3 sequence (DNA): TGTGCCAGCAACCCCGACCCCCTAGCGGGGATATCCTACGAGCAGTACGTC. Its protein is CASNPDPLAGISYEQYV. V is TRBV6-8 and J is TRBJ2-7, with 9 bases fitting TRBD2. J lost 1 base, V lost 7 bases, and 14 bases had no gene match. Per the germline V gene, CDR1 is MNHGY and CDR2 is SAAAGT. The CDR3 has 17 amino acids.

The V call is TRBV11-3, the J call TRBJ1-2; 7 positions agree with TRBD1. CDR3 size: 16 residues. The V gene end was trimmed by 5 bases and the J gene end by 9 bases; junction bases not matched to a gene: 18. CDR1 is SGHNT, CDR2 YENEEA, per germline. CDR3 coding DNA: TGTGCCAGCAGCATGTATGGGCCAGGGACAGACTACCGCTACACCTTC. It encodes CASSMYGPGTDYRYTF.

The J gene is TRBJ1-1, the V gene TRBV18; possibly TRBD1 for D (5 bases). V lost 5 bases to trimming and J lost 2 bases, with 12 bases between them. From germline, CDR1 is KGHSH and CDR2 LQKENI. The CDR3 totals 14 residues. For the CDR3, the DNA is TGTGCCAGCTCATCCCTGGGGGGAAACACTGAAGCTTTCTTT. Amino acid sequence: CASSSLGGNTEAFF.

This clone was seen only once. The chain employs TRBV14 and TRBJ2-3; D is perhaps TRBD2 (5 bases). V lost 4 bases to trimming and J lost 4 bases, with 15 bases between them. In germline, CDR1 is SGHDN, CDR2 FVKESK. The CDR3 length is 15 residues. CDR3 residues: CASSRGLTAADTQYF. The CDR3 nucleotides read TGTGCCAGCAGCCGAGGGCTAACAGCGGCAGATACGCAGTATTTT.

The rearrangement joins TRBV29-1 to TRBJ2-2; tentatively, D is TRBD2 (6 bases). Germline CDR1 reads SQVTM; CDR2 reads ANQGSEA. This CDR3 has 14 amino acids. The V end was cut by 7 bases, the J end by 0 bases, with 12 bases between. CDR3 amino acids: CSAGGLANTGELFF. For the CDR3, the DNA is TGCAGCGCTGGGGGACTCGCGAACACCGGGGAGCTGTTTTTT.

The chain is built from TRBV15 and TRBJ2-3, with 11 positions matching TRBD2. Trimming removed 4 bases from V and 4 bases from J; junction bases left unmatched: 7. Per germline, CDR1 LNHNV and CDR2 YYDKDF (reference sequence). CDR3 length equals 16 residues. CDR3 in amino acids: CATSISTSGEADTQYF. DNA of the CDR3: TGTGCCACCAGCATTTCGACTAGCGGGGAGGCAGATACGCAGTATTTT. Combining the CDR3 with reference TRBV15 and TRBJ2-3 gives the whole variable domain DAMVIQNPRYQVTQFGKPVTLSCSQTLNHNVMYWYQQKSSQAPKLLFHYYDKDFNNEADTPDNFQSRRPNTSFCFLDIRSPGLGDTAMYLCATSISTSGEADTQYFGPGTRLTVL.

The CDR3 is CASGLVVGGNTEAFF. In DNA, the CDR3 is TGTGCTAGTGGTTTGGTAGTGGGGGGAAACACTGAAGCTTTCTTT. The chain recombines TRBV12-5 with TRBJ1-1; tentative D call: TRBD1 (5 bases). This CDR3 has 15 amino acids. Per the germline V gene, CDR1 is LGHNT and CDR2 is FRNRAP. Trimming removed 0 bases from V and 2 bases from J, with 10 bases in between. The full variable domain, rest sourced from reference TRBV12-5 and TRBJ1-1, is DARVTQTPRHKVTEMGQEVTMRCQPILGHNTVFWYRQTMMQGLELLAYFRNRAPLDDSGMPKDRFSAEMPDATLATLKIQPSEPRDSAVYFCASGLVVGGNTEAFFGQGTRLTVV.

V and J are TRBV7-5 and TRBJ2-5. TRBV7-5 is a pseudogene. The CDR3 runs to 15 residues. CDR3 region: CASSLPGGGQETQYF. The CDR3, as DNA: TGTGCCAGCAGCTTACCCGGTGGTGGGCAAGAGACCCAGTACTTC.

V gene TRBV7-5 combines with J gene TRBJ1-1. TRBV7-5 is listed as a pseudogene. The CDR3 is 15 residues long. In DNA, the CDR3 is TGTGCCAGCAGCAGTCAAACCGGGCTGCAGAATGAAGCTTTCTTT. This sequence encodes CASSSQTGLQNEAFF.

V is TRBV6-8 and J is TRBJ1-2; TRBD1 matches 10 bases. Germline CDR1 is MNHGY and CDR2 is SAAAGT. There are 15 residues in the CDR3. V lost 5 bases and J lost 5; bases outside the gene matches: 8. The chain's CDR3 is CASSRMDRGMYGYTF. CDR3 DNA sequence: TGTGCCAGCAGTCGGATGGACAGGGGGATGTATGGCTACACCTTC.

The chain links TRBV6-8 to TRBJ1-2, with D unclear. Trimming left V 5 bases short and J 2 bases short, with 12 bases between. Germline-derived CDR1 and CDR2 are MNHGY and SAAAGT. The length of the CDR3 is 14 residues. In DNA form, the CDR3 reads TGTGCCAGCAGTGGTCGGACGGACAACTATGGCTACACCTTC. Encoded protein: CASSGRTDNYGYTF.